The sequence of this TCR beta chain was determined in a study of shared clonotypes between healthy human individuals. This clone was detected once. Method: immunoSEQ multiplex PCR; TCRdb's copy keeps in-frame clones and lacks some. The sample has 1.4 million to 1.5 million clones, 96% seen once; the top ten hold over 1%. Germline-derived CDR1 and CDR2 are SGHRS and YFSETQ. J lost 5 bases, V lost 4 bases, and 8 bases had no gene match. The CDR3 runs 14 residues. Sequencing was carried out using naive CD4+ T cells sorted from blood. Subset of the sample: CD45RA+ positively selected. The gene calls are TRBV5-1 and TRBJ1-1; TRBD1 agrees at 7 bases. This clonotype originated in a man under 40 in good health. The CDR3 protein is CASSVLTGETEAFF. CDR3 nucleotides: TGCGCCAGCAGCGTGTTAACAGGGGAGACTGAAGCTTTCTTT.